These T cell receptor beta chains were read from a single sample in a study of blood T cells in healthy people across ages. MiXCR, run by TCRdb on the 5' RACE reads, gives a single entry per CDR3 protein. The table records more than 800,000 distinct CDR3 sequences, under 30% of them present only once. The sequencing sample was made of blood. The receptors stem from a woman of 80 years or more in good health. The CDR3 runs from the conserved cysteine through the conserved F or W. The D gene is left open where the match is weak. Rows give clone size only sometimes, using once, few, many, or a class for an expanded clone.

D gene: NA
J gene: TRBJ2-4
V gene: TRBV7-2
clone size: NA
CDR3 protein: CASSLEGTRLGEQYF
CDR3 DNA: TGTGCCAGCAGCTTAGAAGGGACAAGGCTAGGGGAGCAGTACTTC

D gene: NA
J gene: TRBJ1-2
V gene: TRBV12-3/TRBV12-4
clone size: many
CDR3 protein: CASSFGGGNYGYTF
CDR3 DNA: TGTGCCAGCAGTTTTGGGGGTGGTAACTATGGCTACACCTTC

D gene: NA
J gene: TRBJ2-5
V gene: TRBV7-2
clone size: NA
CDR3 protein: CASSFRGGQQETQYF
CDR3 DNA: TGTGCCAGCAGCTTTAGGGGGGGTCAGCAAGAGACCCAGTACTTC

D gene: TRBD2
J gene: TRBJ2-3
V gene: TRBV4-1
clone size: few
CDR3 protein: CASSLSGSSDTQYF
CDR3 DNA: TGCGCCAGCAGCCTCAGCGGGAGTTCCGATACGCAGTATTTT

D gene: NA
J gene: TRBJ1-2
V gene: TRBV14
clone size: few
CDR3 protein: CASSQGDGRYGYTF
CDR3 DNA: TGTGCCAGCAGCCAAGGCGACGGACGGTATGGCTACACCTTC

D gene: TRBD1
J gene: TRBJ2-5
V gene: TRBV6-2/TRBV6-3
clone size: many
CDR3 protein: CASGRTGGYF
CDR3 DNA: TGTGCCAGCGGACGGACAGGGGGGTACTTC

D gene: NA
J gene: TRBJ1-1
V gene: TRBV11-2
clone size: NA
CDR3 protein: CASSLARAGTEAFF
CDR3 DNA: TGTGCCAGCAGCTTAGCACGGGCGGGCACTGAAGCTTTCTTT

D gene: NA
J gene: TRBJ1-2
V gene: TRBV6-4
clone size: NA
CDR3 protein: CVKRGEGYTF
CDR3 DNA: TGTGTCAAGCGAGGGGAAGGCTACACCTTC

D gene: NA
J gene: TRBJ1-1
V gene: TRBV9
clone size: NA
CDR3 protein: CASSLPPGGGVNTEAFF
CDR3 DNA: TGTGCCAGCAGCTTACCCCCGGGGGGAGGAGTGAACACTGAAGCTTTCTTT

D gene: NA
J gene: TRBJ2-7
V gene: TRBV6-5
clone size: many
CDR3 protein: CASGPLDYEQYF
CDR3 DNA: TGTGCCAGCGGACCCCTCGACTACGAGCAGTACTTC

D gene: TRBD2
J gene: TRBJ2-7
V gene: TRBV4-2
clone size: NA
CDR3 protein: CASSQDRRERPREQYF
CDR3 DNA: TGTGCCAGCAGCCAAGATCGGCGGGAGAGACCGCGAGAGCAGTACTTC

D gene: NA
J gene: TRBJ1-5
V gene: TRBV20-1
clone size: few
CDR3 protein: CSARDKEGVNNQPQHF
CDR3 DNA: TGCAGTGCTAGAGACAAAGAGGGTGTTAACAATCAGCCCCAGCATTTT